This T cell receptor beta chain was profiled in a study of long-term antiretroviral therapy in people with HIV (dated by TCRdb to the early 2020s). Describing the broader study: The earliest samples were collected roughly a decade before the 2015 WHO recommendation for immediate ART, at a time when ART was usually postponed until CD4 counts fell. Whether ART initiation and durable HIV suppression were associated with changes in peripheral blood TRB repertoire composition and diversity was tested in a retrospective serial study. A total of roughly 180 cryopreserved PBMC samples were contributed to the cohort by 30 adults with confirmed HIV infection, with samples collected serially over a mean of approximately six years (range 1-12). About 35% of the 30 participants with HIV were female. No cross-contamination during QIAcube processing was seen in test extractions of a monoclonal T-cell line run alongside 30 or so polyclonal samples. General findings and caveats noted by the study authors: Narrower CDR3 length ranges were observed in HIV repertoires than in controls, and an antigen-experienced repertoire with only a slight naive shift after ART was suggested by the network structure. Inferences about post-ART repertoire changes were limited because no data were available on ART adherence, viral resistance or therapy changes. ART initiation was associated with a significant increase in TRB diversity, but diversity stayed significantly below transplant donor controls even after long-term ART. At every time point, the repertoire was dominated by expanded TRB clones first identified before ART initiation, although this dominance fluctuated and, in many PLHIV, declined after ART. Because pre-ART samples had limited cell numbers, unsorted PBMC were profiled rather than sorted CD4+ and CD8+ T cells. The samples span the years 2004 to 2017, and the ART regimens used at that time may not be as effective as current regimens. Since PBMC availability was limited, sequencing covered only the TCR beta chain, with no alpha chain pairing.

Inclusion was restricted to participants for whom at least one PBMC sample before ART initiation and at least two post-ART samples were available. All participants with HIV were treated in the United States of America. Cryopreserved samples of about 0.95-11 million PBMC were thawed and washed before DNA extraction. At the time of the earliest PBMC sample for each participant with HIV, ages ranged from roughly 20 to 54 years. PBMC samples were contributed by each participant from 1-4 timepoints before ART initiation and 2-8 timepoints after ART initiation, with a median of 7 samples. For every participant, serial HIV viral load, CD4+ T-cell count, ART history and demographic data were obtained. Genomic DNA was extracted from unsorted PBMC with a Qiagen kit on a QIAcube, processed in batches of 12 samples. The CDR3 holds 14 amino acids from the cysteine to the phenylalanine. Solely the CDR3 DNA is kept, with 42 bases framed from the first base. CDR1 and CDR2 (MNHEY, SMNVEV) derive from the germline V gene (reference sequence). Trimming takes 6 bases from V and 3 bases from J, and the germline ends sit 15 bases apart.

A remark on this clone: The clone's antigen remains unknown. Base qualities are not recorded, but no much larger clone differs from it by a single base.

Sequencing of the TRB variable region was done with the immunoSEQ hsTCRB v3.0 assay at survey level resolution. The targeted TRB sequencing depth was about 40,000-55,000 T-cell genomes per sample. Pooled TRB libraries were sequenced on an Illumina MiSeq with a v3 150-cycle kit. In the original analysis: Repertoire analysis ran in R within a reproducible Nextflow workflow covering QC, data transformation and analysis. LymphoSeq2, an R package for AIRR-Seq data exploration, was used to implement custom analyses. After excluding a few samples that yielded fewer than 5000 total TRB sequences, some 180 HIV repertoires remained for analysis. Of the roughly 190 retained HIV repertoires, 59 were collected before and around 130 after ART initiation. Each repertoire was downsampled to 5000 TRB nucleotide sequences, and summary statistics were averaged across 100 downsampling iterations. Only TRB sequences with CDR3 regions of at least seven amino acids were retained for analysis. A Shannon entropy-derived clonality score and the Gini coefficient were used to measure diversity. In repertoire networks, the top 5000 CDR3 amino acid sequences were linked whenever an edit distance of one separated two sequences. Antigen specificity groups and MHC restriction were predicted for TRB CDR3 amino acid sequences with GLIPH2. To flag known CMV, EBV, HIV or tissue antigen associations, CDR3 amino acid sequences were matched against VDJdb and McPAS-TCR. Pre-ART, post-ART and control groups were compared with Wilcoxon signed-rank tests and Holm-Bonferroni correction. What TCRdb holds here is the immuneACCESS table cut down to in-frame rearrangements. Part of the clones is not present; checked against another copy, under half of the missing clones reflect an unresolved V gene, and the others are unexplained. The V and J calls and clone size come from that table; D and trimming were worked out from the DNA. The sample data list 16,000 or so clones, and over 75% of these were observed just once. About 15% of the sample comes from the top ten.

The specimen comprised unsorted PBMCs, sampled roughly 2.2 years before starting antiretroviral therapy. The chain was built from TRBV27 and TRBJ2-7, with no confidently assigned D gene. The sequence derives from a man aged 25-45 years with HIV. The DNA is TGTGCCAGCAGCTCCATCACACGGAACTACGAGCAGTACTTC. Translated, this is CASSSITRNYEQYF.